These 7 T cell receptor beta chains were all obtained from the same sample, sequenced in a study of Graves' ophthalmopathy and Graves' hyperthyroidism. As the template, RNA transcripts were used to amplify TCR beta CDR3 regions. An initial RT-PCR round employing HTBI primers preceded a second-round multiplex PCR. TCRdb independently ran MiXCR on the multiplex PCR reads; one entry per CDR3 protein. Of nearly 400,000 distinct CDR3 sequences in the sample, about 16% were seen once. Sequencing was done on a sample of peripheral blood. The source is a woman aged 18 to 35 with Graves' ophthalmopathy.

This clonotype has at least ten counts. The chain employs TRBV27 and TRBJ1-1, with TRBD1 as a possible D gene (5 bases). The CDR3 spans 16 residues. Germline lookup yields CDR1 MNHEY and CDR2 SMNVEV (reference sequence). V lost 2 bases, J lost 0 bases, and 13 bases lay in between. CDR3 residues: CASSLRTTKMNTEAFF. CDR3 DNA sequence: TGTGCCAGCAGTTTAAGGACAACAAAGATGAACACTGAAGCTTTCTTT.

This clonotype was detected many times. The chain employs TRBV7-3 and TRBJ1-6; 7 nucleotides align to TRBD1. Germline V gives CDR1 SGHTA, CDR2 FQGTGA. The CDR3 loop spans 16 amino acids. J gave up 6 bases and V 2 bases, and 7 bases lay outside the gene matches. The CDR3 coding sequence is TGTGCCAGCAGCTTATTCGGGCAGGGGGTTAATTCACCCCTCCACTTT. Protein: CASSLFGQGVNSPLHF.

This clonotype was detected ten times or more. The rearrangement uses TRBV4-1 and TRBJ1-2; 7 bases match TRBD1. The CDR3 totals 16 residues. With 1 base clipped from V and 1 base from J, the junction kept 6 bases outside the gene matches. Germline V lookup: CDR1 MGHRA, CDR2 YSYEKL. The CDR3: CASSQAMTGYNYGYTF. CDR3 nucleotide sequence: TGCGCCAGCAGCCAAGCCATGACAGGGTATAACTATGGCTACACCTTC.

This clonotype was found many times. The chain joins TRBV20-1 to TRBJ2-4; perhaps TRBD2 as D (7 bases). V lost 1 base, J lost 0 bases, and 13 bases lay in between. CDR1 and CDR2 (germline): DFQATT, SNEGSKA (reference sequence). This CDR3 region has 16 residues. The CDR3 loop reads CSARVQGGGAKNIQYF. CDR3 DNA: TGCAGTGCTAGAGTCCAGGGAGGGGGAGCCAAAAACATTCAGTACTTC.

This clonotype was seen many times. This chain links TRBV6-2 or TRBV6-3 with TRBJ2-6; tentatively, D is TRBD2 (6 bases). The CDR3 covers 16 residues. Trimming removed 7 bases from V and 0 bases from J, with 13 bases in between. Per germline, CDR1 MNHEY and CDR2 SVGEGT. CDR3 amino acids: CASTDAGYSGANVLTF. The CDR3 coding sequence is TGTGCCAGCACCGATGCGGGGTACTCTGGGGCCAACGTCCTGACTTTC.

This clonotype was seen a single time. The chain recombines TRBV6-5 with TRBJ1-1; TRBD1 aligns across 10 bases. Germline CDR1 and CDR2: MNHEY and SVGAGI. The CDR3 contains 17 residues. The V and J ends lost 0 bases and 4 bases, in that order; junction bases with no gene match: 8. Here the CDR3 reads CASSYSQRQGAVTEAFF. In DNA, the CDR3 is TGTGCCAGCAGTTACTCGCAGCGACAGGGGGCGGTCACTGAAGCTTTCTTT.

This clonotype occurred a few times. The chain uses TRBV3-1 and TRBJ1-5, with 9 bases identical to TRBD1. Germline V gene data show CDR1 as LGHDT and CDR2 as YNNKEL (reference sequence). This CDR3 is built from 19 residues. V shed 4 bases, J shed 0 bases, and the junction held 13 bases outside the gene matches. The chain's CDR3 is CASSRHRDRAFNSNQPQHF. DNA of the CDR3: TGTGCCAGCAGCCGGCACCGGGACAGGGCTTTTAATAGCAATCAGCCCCAGCATTTT.